This entry concerns a single TCR beta chain. This sample stems from a study of cytomegalovirus exposure and HLA in healthy donors. 13 Jbeta primers and 60 Vbeta primers were used for the PCR. TCRdb keeps only in-frame clones here, not all; method: immunoSEQ multiplex PCR. Of under 60,000 clones listed, 70% to 85% are singletons. This receptor was obtained from a middle-aged woman in good health and CMV-seropositive. Input material: PBMCs.

CDR3 amino acids: CATSRAGTDSYNEQFF. The CDR3 nucleotides are TGTGCCACCAGCAGGGCCGGGACAGACTCCTACAATGAGCAGTTCTTC. This chain links TRBV15 with TRBJ2-1, with 7 bases aligning to TRBD1. This CDR3 has 16 residues. From germline, CDR1 is LNHNV and CDR2 YYDKDF (reference sequence). V was clipped by 3 bases and J by 0 bases; unmatched bases: 5.